Following are 21 T cell receptor beta chains from one sample sequenced in a study of long-term antiretroviral therapy in people with HIV. An immunoSEQ assay, version v3.0, was performed at survey level. Clones were sequenced by immunoSEQ multiplex PCR, and TCRdb holds only the in-frame ones, with some missing. The sample lists about 20,000 clones, 75% to 85% occurring once. The input for sequencing was unsorted PBMCs, taken 0.2 years after starting antiretroviral therapy. These receptors all stem from a woman aged 40-49 years with HIV.

This clone has just a few counts. CDR3 DNA: TGCGCCACCGAATGGGTCAATGAGCAGTTCTTC. It is translated as CATEWVNEQFF. This chain uses TRBV4-3 with TRBJ2-1; D is unclear. V shed 10 bases and J shed 6 bases, with 10 bases lying between them. Germline-derived CDR1 and CDR2 are LGHNA and YSLEER. The CDR3 contains 11 residues.

The chain has TRBV14 and TRBJ2-6; TRBD2 might be the D (6 bases). V was cut by 4 bases and J by 0 bases, with 13 bases left in between. There are 17 residues in the CDR3. The germline V gene has CDR1 SGHDN and CDR2 FVKESK. The CDR3 region is CASSPPTGDSGANVLTF. In DNA form, the CDR3 reads TGTGCCAGCAGCCCACCCACGGGGGACTCTGGGGCCAACGTCCTGACTTTC.

V gene TRBV29-1 combines with J gene TRBJ2-7, with TRBD1 matching over 7 bases. Trimming removed 1 base from V and 4 bases from J; junction bases left unmatched: 7. Germline assignment: CDR1 SQVTM and CDR2 ANQGSEA. The CDR3 has 14 amino acids. This CDR3 is CSVEAGGDVYEQYF. CDR3 coding DNA: TGCAGCGTTGAAGCAGGGGGAGACGTTTACGAGCAGTACTTC.

The V call is TRBV6-5, the J call TRBJ2-7, with 8 bases identical to TRBD1. Germline CDR1 reads MNHEY; CDR2 reads SVGAGI. V was pared by 6 bases and J by 5 bases, with 12 bases of the junction left unmatched. The CDR3 spans 15 residues. The CDR3 nucleotides are TGTGCCAGCAGCAACCCTTCAGACAGGGGAAACGAGCAGTACTTC. The encoded protein is CASSNPSDRGNEQYF.

Only a few counts were recorded for this clone. The genes are TRBV5-1 and TRBJ1-2, with D perhaps TRBD1 (5 bases). V lost 0 bases to trimming and J lost 2 bases, with 8 bases between them. Germline V gives CDR1 SGHRS, CDR2 YFSETQ. The CDR3 sequence is 14 residues long. Here the CDR3 DNA reads TGCGCCAGCAGCTTGGACAGGCAGAACTATGGCTACACCTTC. Its translation: CASSLDRQNYGYTF.

V and J are TRBV30 and TRBJ1-2; perhaps TRBD1 as D (5 bases). V was trimmed by 3 bases and J by 0 bases, leaving 8 bases between them. The CDR3 extends over 13 amino acids. CDR1 is GTSNPN and CDR2 is SVGIG in the germline V gene (reference sequence). In DNA, the CDR3 is TGTGCCTGGAGGGACATCACTAACTATGGCTACACCTTC. This gives the protein CAWRDITNYGYTF.

The genes are TRBV7-2 and TRBJ2-1, with D uncertain. Trimming removed 1 base at V and 6 bases at J, with 4 bases between. The CDR3 length is 12 residues. Looked up from germline, CDR1 is SGHTA and CDR2 is FQGNSA. CDR3 protein: CASSLGLNEQFF. The DNA of the CDR3 is TGTGCCAGCAGCTTAGGGCTCAATGAGCAGTTCTTC.

Details on this clone: Given the absence of the conserved phenylalanine or tryptophan at the CDR3 end, a read error is likely. The DNA is omitted, as the CDR3 cannot be located on it reliably, and the CDR3 follows TCRdb's listing. The chain joins TRBV20-1 to TRBJ2-7; the tabulated D call, TRBD2, remains unverified against the DNA. Per the germline V gene, CDR1 is DFQATT and CDR2 is SNEGSKA (reference sequence). From its first to its last residue, the CDR3 has 10 amino acids. The CDR3 loop reads CSARGPGRDA.

This chain connects TRBV5-6 to TRBJ2-7; no firm D call. Trimming left V 4 bases short and J 1 base short, with 9 bases between. The CDR3 runs to 13 residues. Germline values: CDR1 SGHDT, CDR2 YYEEEE. The CDR3 nucleotides are TGTGCCAGCAGCCGGGTCAGGTCCTACGAGCAGTACTTC. Translation: CASSRVRSYEQYF.

V is TRBV5-1 and J is TRBJ1-2; 9 nucleotides match TRBD1. Germline CDR1 and CDR2: SGHRS and YFSETQ. The CDR3 length is 15 residues. After removal of 0 bases from V and 8 bases from J, the junction contained 8 bases not matched to a gene. Here the CDR3 reads CASSLAQQGARGYTF. For the CDR3, the DNA is TGCGCCAGCAGCTTGGCCCAACAGGGGGCGCGGGGCTACACCTTC.

V gene TRBV6-5 combines with J gene TRBJ2-5, with D perhaps TRBD1 (5 bases). The CDR3 covers 14 residues. Germline V gene sequence: CDR1 MNHEY, CDR2 SVGAGI. V was shortened by 6 bases and J by 3 bases, with 14 bases between the two germline ends. Written as DNA, the CDR3 is TGTGCCAGCAGACGATCAGGGTGGGAAGAGACCCAGTACTTC. Translated, it gives CASRRSGWEETQYF.

The chain carries TRBV13 and TRBJ2-1; TRBD1 aligns across 12 bases. The CDR3 is 16 amino acids. With V trimmed by 6 bases and J by 7 bases, 10 bases remained unmatched. CDR1 and CDR2 from the germline V gene are PRHDT and FYEKMQ (reference sequence). For the CDR3, the DNA is TGTGCCAGCAGTTCCTCCGGGACAGGGGGCATTAATGAGCAGTTCTTC. Translation gives CASSSSGTGGINEQFF.

The rearrangement uses TRBV5-1 and TRBJ2-7, with TRBD2 identical over 8 bases. Germline assignment: CDR1 SGHRS and CDR2 YFSETQ. V was clipped by 7 bases and J by 1 base; unmatched bases: 10. There are 15 residues in the CDR3. The CDR3 DNA is TGCGCCAGCCTGCGACCCGGGGGGGTTTCCTACGAGCAGTACTTC. Residues: CASLRPGGVSYEQYF.

The J gene is TRBJ2-7, the V gene TRBV25-1; D might be TRBD1 or TRBD2, each matching 5 bases. The ends were cut back, 1 base at V and 2 bases at J, with 9 bases in the middle. Germline assignment: CDR1 MGHDK and CDR2 SYGVNS. CDR3 size: 14 residues. CDR3: CASSEWDGTYEQYF. The CDR3 DNA sequence: TGTGCCAGCAGTGAATGGGACGGAACCTACGAGCAGTACTTC.

The genes are TRBV7-2 and TRBJ1-5, with D unresolved. Per germline, CDR1 SGHTA and CDR2 FQGNSA. The V end lost 1 base, the J end lost 6 bases, and 10 bases lay between the germline ends. The CDR3 is 14 residues long. As DNA, the CDR3 is TGTGCCAGCAGCTTAGGGGGTAGGGCTCAGCCCCAGCATTTT. Translating it yields CASSLGGRAQPQHF.

This chain links TRBV29-1 with TRBJ2-7; 7 bases match TRBD1. Germline lookup yields CDR1 SQVTM and CDR2 ANQGSEA. The CDR3 length is 15 residues. V shed 1 base, J shed 3 bases, and the junction held 9 bases outside the gene matches. CDR3 nucleotide sequence: TGCAGCGTTGAAGGGCAGGGACAGAGTTTCTACGAGCAGTACTTC. Encoded protein: CSVEGQGQSFYEQYF.

The sample holds one count of this clone. The rearrangement uses TRBV4-1 and TRBJ2-5; tentatively, D is TRBD2 (6 bases). V lost 1 base to trimming and J lost 4 bases, with 13 bases between them. CDR1 and CDR2 from the germline V gene are MGHRA and YSYEKL. This CDR3 spans 15 amino acids. CDR3 residues: CASSQVRGRRETQYF. CDR3 nucleotides: TGCGCCAGCAGCCAAGTTAGAGGGAGGAGAGAGACCCAGTACTTC.

V and J are TRBV2 and TRBJ1-2, with 11 nucleotides matching TRBD1. CDR3 size: 14 residues. Germline V gene lookup returns CDR1 SNHLY and CDR2 FYNNEI. The trim removed 8 bases at V and 7 bases at J, leaving 9 bases unmatched. CDR3 residues: CASPEGGQGVGYTF. Here the CDR3 DNA reads TGTGCCAGCCCCGAGGGGGGACAGGGGGTTGGCTACACCTTC.

The chain recombines TRBV19 with TRBJ1-3; D gene unclear. With 0 bases removed from V and 8 bases from J, the gap between germline ends came to 8 bases. Germline loops: CDR1 LNHDA, CDR2 SQIVND (reference sequence). The CDR3 is 13 amino acids. The CDR3 nucleotides read TGTGCCAGTAGTATAGATCTCGAGGACACCATATATTTT. This encodes CASSIDLEDTIYF.

This clone has more than one count but fewer than ten. The rearrangement joins TRBV6-5 to TRBJ1-5; no firm D call. Germline-derived CDR1 and CDR2 are MNHEY and SVGAGI. CDR3 length: 13 amino acids. V was shortened by 2 bases and J by 4 bases, with 6 bases between the two germline ends. The CDR3 region is CASSYDGNQPQHF. CDR3 sequence (DNA): TGTGCCAGCAGTTACGACGGAAATCAGCCCCAGCATTTT.

V is TRBV7-9 and J is TRBJ1-2; perhaps TRBD1 as D (5 bases). CDR1 and CDR2 from the germline V gene are SEHNR and FQNEAQ (reference sequence). The CDR3 has 12 residues. Trimming pared 4 bases from V and 13 bases from J, leaving 16 bases between. CDR3 in amino acids: CASSSGTAVITF. The CDR3 DNA reads as TGTGCCAGCAGCTCTGGGACGGCCGTGATCACCTTC.